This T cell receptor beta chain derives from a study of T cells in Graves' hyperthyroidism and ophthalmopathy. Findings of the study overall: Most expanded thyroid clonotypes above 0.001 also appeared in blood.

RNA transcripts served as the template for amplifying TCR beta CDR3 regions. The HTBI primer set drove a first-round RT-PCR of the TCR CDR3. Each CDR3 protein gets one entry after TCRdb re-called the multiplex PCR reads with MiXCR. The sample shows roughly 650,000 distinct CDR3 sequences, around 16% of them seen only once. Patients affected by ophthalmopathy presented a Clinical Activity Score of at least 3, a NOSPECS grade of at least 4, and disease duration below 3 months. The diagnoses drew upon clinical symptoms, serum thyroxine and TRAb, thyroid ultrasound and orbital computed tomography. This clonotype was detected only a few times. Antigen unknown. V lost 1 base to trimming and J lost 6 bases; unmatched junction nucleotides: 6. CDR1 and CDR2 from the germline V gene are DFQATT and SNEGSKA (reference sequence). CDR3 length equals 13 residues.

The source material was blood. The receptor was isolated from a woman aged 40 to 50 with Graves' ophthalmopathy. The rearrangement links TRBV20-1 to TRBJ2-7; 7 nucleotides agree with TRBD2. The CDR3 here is CSARVAGVSEQYF. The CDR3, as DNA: TGCAGTGCTAGAGTTGCGGGAGTATCCGAGCAGTACTTC.